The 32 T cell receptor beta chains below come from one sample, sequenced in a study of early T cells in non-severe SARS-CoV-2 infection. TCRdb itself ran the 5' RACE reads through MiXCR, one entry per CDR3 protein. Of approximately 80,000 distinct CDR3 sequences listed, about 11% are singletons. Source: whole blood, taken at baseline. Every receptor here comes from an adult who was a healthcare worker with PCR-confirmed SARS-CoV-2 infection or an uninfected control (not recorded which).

The CDR3 loop is CASRPGGQPSGANVLTF. The CDR3 nucleotides read TGTGCCAGCAGACCTGGGGGACAGCCGTCTGGGGCCAACGTCCTGACTTTC. The chain is built from TRBV7-2 and TRBJ2-6, with 7 bases matching TRBD1. Germline V lookup: CDR1 SGHTA, CDR2 FQGNSA. This CDR3 is 17 amino acids long. V was clipped by 6 bases and J by 1 base; unmatched bases: 9.

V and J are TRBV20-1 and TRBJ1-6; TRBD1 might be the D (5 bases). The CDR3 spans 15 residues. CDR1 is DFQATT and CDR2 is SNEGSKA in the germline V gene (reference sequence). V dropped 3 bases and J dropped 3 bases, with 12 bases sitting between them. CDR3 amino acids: CSASGGLSYNSPLHF. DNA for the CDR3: TGCAGTGCTAGTGGGGGATTAAGCTATAATTCACCCCTCCACTTT.

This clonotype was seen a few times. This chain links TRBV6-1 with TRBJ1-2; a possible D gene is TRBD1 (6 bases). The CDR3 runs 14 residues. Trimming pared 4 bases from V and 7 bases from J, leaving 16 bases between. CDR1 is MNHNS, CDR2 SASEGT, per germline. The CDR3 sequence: CASSATQGLSGYTF. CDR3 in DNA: TGTGCCAGCAGTGCCACACAGGGATTGAGTGGCTACACCTTC.

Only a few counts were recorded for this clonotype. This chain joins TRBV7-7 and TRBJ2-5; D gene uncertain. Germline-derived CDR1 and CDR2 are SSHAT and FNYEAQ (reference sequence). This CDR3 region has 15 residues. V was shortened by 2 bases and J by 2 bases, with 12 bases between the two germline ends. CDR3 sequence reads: CASSLSPGRQETQYF. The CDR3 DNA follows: TGTGCCAGCAGCTTATCGCCGGGCCGACAAGAGACCCAGTACTTC.

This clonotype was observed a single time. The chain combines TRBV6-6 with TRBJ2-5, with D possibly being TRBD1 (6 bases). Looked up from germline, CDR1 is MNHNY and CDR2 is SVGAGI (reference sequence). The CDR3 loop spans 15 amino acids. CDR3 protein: CAAADRGRGQETQYF. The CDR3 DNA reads TGTGCAGCAGCCGATCGGGGCAGGGGTCAAGAGACCCAGTACTTC.

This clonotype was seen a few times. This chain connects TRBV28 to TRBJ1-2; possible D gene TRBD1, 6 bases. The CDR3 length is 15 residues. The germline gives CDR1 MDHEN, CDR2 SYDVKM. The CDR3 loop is CASRIPGEGIYGYTF. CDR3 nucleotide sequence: TGTGCTTCCCGGATTCCAGGGGAGGGGATTTATGGCTACACCTTC.

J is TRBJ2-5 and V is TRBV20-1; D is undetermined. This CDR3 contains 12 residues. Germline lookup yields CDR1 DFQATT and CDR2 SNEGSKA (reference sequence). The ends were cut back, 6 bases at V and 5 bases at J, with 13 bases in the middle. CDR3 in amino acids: CSASTLGETQYF. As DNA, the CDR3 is TGCAGTGCGAGCACGCTGGGGGAGACCCAGTACTTC.

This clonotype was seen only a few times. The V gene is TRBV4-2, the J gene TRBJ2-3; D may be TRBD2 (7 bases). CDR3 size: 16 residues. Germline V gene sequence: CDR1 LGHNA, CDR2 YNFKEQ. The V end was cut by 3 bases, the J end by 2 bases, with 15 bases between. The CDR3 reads CASSQEGGANTDTQYF. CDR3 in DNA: TGTGCCAGCAGCCAGGAGGGGGGGGCGAACACAGATACGCAGTATTTT.

The DNA of the CDR3 is TGTGCCAGCAGGGAATGGACGGTTATCGGCAGCGGGCAGTTCTTC. Protein product: CASREWTVIGSGQFF. V and J are TRBV6-2 or TRBV6-3 and TRBJ2-1, with TRBD2 as a possible D gene (5 bases). V was cut by 6 bases and J by 12 bases, with 24 bases left in between. Germline V lookup: CDR1 MNHEY, CDR2 SVGEGT. The CDR3 has 15 amino acids.

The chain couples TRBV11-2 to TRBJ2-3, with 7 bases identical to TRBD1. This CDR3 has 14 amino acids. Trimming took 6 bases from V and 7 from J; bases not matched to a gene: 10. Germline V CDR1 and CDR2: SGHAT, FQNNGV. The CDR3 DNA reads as TGTGCCAGCAGTTTGGGACAGCTCCCCTATACGCAGTATTTT. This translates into CASSLGQLPYTQYF.

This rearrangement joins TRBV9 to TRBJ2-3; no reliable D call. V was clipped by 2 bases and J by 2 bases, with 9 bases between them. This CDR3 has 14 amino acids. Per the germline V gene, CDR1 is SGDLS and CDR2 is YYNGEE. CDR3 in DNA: TGTGCCAGCAGCGTCATAGGGATCACAGATACGCAGTATTTT. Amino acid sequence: CASSVIGITDTQYF.

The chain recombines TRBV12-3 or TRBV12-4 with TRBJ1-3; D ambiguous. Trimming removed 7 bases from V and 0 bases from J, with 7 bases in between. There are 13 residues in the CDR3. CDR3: CASTRGSGNTIYF. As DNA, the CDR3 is TGTGCCAGCACGCGGGGCTCTGGAAACACCATATATTTT.

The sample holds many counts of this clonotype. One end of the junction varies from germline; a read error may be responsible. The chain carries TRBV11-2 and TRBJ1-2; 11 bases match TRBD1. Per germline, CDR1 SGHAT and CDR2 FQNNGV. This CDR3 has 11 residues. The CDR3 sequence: CASSQGQGALF. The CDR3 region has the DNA TGTGCCAGCAGCCAAGGACAGGGGGCCCTCTTC.

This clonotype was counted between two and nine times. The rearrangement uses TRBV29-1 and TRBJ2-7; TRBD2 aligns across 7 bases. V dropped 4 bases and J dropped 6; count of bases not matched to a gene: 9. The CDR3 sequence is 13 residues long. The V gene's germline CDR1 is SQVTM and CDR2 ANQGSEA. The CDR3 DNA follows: TGCAGCGTTGCCCCCAGCGGGGAAGGCGAGCAGTACTTC. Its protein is CSVAPSGEGEQYF.

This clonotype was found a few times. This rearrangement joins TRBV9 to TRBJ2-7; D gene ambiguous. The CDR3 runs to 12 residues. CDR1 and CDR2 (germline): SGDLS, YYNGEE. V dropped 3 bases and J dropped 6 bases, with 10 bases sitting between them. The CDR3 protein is CASSGTGFEQYF. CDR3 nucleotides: TGTGCCAGCAGCGGGACCGGTTTCGAGCAGTACTTC.

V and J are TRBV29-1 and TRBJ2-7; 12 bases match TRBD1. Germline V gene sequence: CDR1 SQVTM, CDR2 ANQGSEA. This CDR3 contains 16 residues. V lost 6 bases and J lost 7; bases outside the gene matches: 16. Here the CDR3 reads CSVPKPGGQGAGEQYF. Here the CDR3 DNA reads TGCAGCGTACCCAAACCCGGGGGACAGGGGGCAGGGGAGCAGTACTTC.

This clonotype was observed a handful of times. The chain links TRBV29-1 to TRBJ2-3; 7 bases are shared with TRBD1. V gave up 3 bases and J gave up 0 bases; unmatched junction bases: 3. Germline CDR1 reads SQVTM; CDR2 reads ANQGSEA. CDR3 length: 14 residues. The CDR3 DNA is TGCAGCGTTGAGGGGACAGCTAGCACAGATACGCAGTATTTT. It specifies CSVEGTASTDTQYF.

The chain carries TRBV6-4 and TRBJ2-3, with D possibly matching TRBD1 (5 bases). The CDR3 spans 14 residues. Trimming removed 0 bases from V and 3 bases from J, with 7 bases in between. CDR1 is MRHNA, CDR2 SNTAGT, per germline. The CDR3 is CASSDSPGTDTQYF. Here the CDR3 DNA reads TGTGCCAGCAGTGACTCGCCAGGGACAGATACGCAGTATTTT.

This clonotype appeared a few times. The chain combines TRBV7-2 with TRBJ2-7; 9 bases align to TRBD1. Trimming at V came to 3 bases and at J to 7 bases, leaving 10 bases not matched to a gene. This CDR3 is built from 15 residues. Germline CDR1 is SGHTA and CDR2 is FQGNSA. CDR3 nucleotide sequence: TGTGCCAGCAGCTTGGATGGGACAGGGTCGGGTGAGCAGTACTTC. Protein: CASSLDGTGSGEQYF.

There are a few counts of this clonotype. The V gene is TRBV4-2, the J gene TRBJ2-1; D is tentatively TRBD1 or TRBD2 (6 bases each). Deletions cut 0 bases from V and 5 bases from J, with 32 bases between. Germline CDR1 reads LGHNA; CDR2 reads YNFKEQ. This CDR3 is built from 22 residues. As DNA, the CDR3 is TGTGCCAGCAGCCAAGATTCTCAGGGGATGGGGGGTGCTACCCTGTCGAACAATGAGCAGTTCTTC. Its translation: CASSQDSQGMGGATLSNNEQFF.

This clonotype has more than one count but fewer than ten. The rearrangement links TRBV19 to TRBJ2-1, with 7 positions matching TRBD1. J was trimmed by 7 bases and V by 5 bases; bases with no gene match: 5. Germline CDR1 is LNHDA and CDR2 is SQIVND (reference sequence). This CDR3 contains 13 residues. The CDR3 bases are TGTGCCAGTAGTGGGACAGTGCGGAATGAGCAGTTCTTC. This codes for CASSGTVRNEQFF.

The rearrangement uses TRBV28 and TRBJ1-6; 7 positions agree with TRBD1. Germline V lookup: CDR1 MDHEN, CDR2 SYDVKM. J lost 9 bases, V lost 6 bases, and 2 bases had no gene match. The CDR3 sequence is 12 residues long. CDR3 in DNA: TGTGCCAGCAGAACAGGGGTTTCACCCCTCCACTTT. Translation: CASRTGVSPLHF.

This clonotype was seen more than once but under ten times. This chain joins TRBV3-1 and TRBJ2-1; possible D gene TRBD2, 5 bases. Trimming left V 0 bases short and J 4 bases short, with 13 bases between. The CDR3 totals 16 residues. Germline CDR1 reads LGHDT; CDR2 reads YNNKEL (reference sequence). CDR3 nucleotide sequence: TGTGCCAGCAGCCAAGAGGGAGCAGGAAATTACAATGAGCAGTTCTTC. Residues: CASSQEGAGNYNEQFF.

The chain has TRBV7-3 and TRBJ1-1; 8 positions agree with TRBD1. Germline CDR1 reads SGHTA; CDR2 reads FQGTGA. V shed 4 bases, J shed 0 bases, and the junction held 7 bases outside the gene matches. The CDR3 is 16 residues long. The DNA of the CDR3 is TGTGCCAGCAGCTCTACAGGGGGGACCTTGAACACTGAAGCTTTCTTT. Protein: CASSSTGGTLNTEAFF.

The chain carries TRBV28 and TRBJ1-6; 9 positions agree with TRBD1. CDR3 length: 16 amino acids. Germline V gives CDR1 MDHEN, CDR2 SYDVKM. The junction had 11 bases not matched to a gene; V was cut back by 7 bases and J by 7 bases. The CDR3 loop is CASIQPRTGVNSPLHF. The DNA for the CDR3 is TGTGCCAGCATCCAGCCTCGGACAGGGGTAAATTCACCCCTCCACTTT.

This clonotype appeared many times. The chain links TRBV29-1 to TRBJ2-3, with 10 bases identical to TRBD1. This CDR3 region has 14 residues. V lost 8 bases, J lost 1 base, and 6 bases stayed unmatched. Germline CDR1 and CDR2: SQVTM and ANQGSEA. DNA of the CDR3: TGCAGCTCAGCCGGGACAGGGGGCACAGATACGCAGTATTTT. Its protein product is CSSAGTGGTDTQYF.

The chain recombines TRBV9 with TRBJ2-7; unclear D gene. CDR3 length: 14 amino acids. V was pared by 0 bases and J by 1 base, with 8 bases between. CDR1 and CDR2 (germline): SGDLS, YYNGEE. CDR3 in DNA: TGTGCCAGCAGCGTAGCCTACAGTTCCTACGAGCAGTACTTC. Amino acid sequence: CASSVAYSSYEQYF.

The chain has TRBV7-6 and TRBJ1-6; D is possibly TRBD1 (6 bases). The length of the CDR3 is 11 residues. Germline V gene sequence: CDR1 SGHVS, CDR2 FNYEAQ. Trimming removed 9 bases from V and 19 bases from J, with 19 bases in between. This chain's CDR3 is CARLRNRVMHF. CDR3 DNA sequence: TGTGCCAGACTCCGGAACAGGGTCATGCACTTT.

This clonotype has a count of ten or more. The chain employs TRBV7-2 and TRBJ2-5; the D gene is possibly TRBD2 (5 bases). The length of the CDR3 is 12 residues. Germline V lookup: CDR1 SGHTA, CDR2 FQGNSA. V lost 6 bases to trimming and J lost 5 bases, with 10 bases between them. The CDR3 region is CASSLPGETQYF. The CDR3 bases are TGTGCCAGCAGTCTCCCGGGGGAGACCCAGTACTTC.

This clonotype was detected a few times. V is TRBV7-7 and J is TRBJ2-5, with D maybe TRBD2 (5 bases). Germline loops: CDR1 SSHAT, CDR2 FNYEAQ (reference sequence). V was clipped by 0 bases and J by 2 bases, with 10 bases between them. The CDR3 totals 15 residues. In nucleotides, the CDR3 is TGTGCCAGCAGCTTAGCGCTTACGGGGCAAGAGACCCAGTACTTC. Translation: CASSLALTGQETQYF.

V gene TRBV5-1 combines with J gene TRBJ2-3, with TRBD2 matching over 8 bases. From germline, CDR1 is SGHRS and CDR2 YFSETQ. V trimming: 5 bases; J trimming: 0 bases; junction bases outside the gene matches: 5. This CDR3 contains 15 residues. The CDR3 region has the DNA TGCGCCAGCAGACTAGCGGCCATTAGCACAGATACGCAGTATTTT. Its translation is CASRLAAISTDTQYF.

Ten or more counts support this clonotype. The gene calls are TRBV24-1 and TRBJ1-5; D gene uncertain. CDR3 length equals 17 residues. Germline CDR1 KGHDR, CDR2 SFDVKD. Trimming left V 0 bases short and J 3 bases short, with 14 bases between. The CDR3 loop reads CATSDLREGPSNQPQHF. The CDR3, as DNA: TGTGCCACCAGTGATTTGCGAGAGGGTCCTTCCAATCAGCCCCAGCATTTT.